This T cell receptor beta chain was obtained from a study of blood T cell repertoires in COVID-19. Germline loops: CDR1 SGHDT, CDR2 YYEEEE. This CDR3 region has 15 residues. V lost 3 bases, J lost 0 bases, and 2 bases stayed unmatched. This clone occurred once. Sequenced by immunoSEQ multiplex PCR; TCRdb stores in-frame clones only, minus some. In the table there are over 60,000 clones, about 81% of which are singletons. The V gene is TRBV5-6, the J gene TRBJ2-2, with 7 bases matching TRBD1. This TCR was sampled from a woman older than 75 with acute or convalescent COVID-19. The sequencing sample was made of peripheral blood. The CDR3 sequence: CASSWGQTNTGELFF. The CDR3 nucleotides read TGTGCCAGCAGCTGGGGACAGACGAACACCGGGGAGCTGTTTTTT.